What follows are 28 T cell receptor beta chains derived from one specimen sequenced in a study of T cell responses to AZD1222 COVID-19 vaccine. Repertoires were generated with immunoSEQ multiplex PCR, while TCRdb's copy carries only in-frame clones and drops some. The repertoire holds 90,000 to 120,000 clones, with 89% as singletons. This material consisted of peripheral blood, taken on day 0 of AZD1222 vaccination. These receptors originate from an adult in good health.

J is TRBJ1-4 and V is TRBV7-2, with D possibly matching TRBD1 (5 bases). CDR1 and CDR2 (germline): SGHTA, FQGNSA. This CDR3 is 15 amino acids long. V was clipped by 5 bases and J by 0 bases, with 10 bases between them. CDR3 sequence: CASSPRASTNEKLFF. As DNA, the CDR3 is TGTGCCAGCAGCCCCAGGGCCTCAACTAATGAAAAACTGTTTTTT.

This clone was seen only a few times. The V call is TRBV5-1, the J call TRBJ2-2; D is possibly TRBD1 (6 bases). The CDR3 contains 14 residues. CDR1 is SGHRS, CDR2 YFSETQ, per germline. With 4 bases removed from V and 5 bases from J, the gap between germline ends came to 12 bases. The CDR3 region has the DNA TGCGCCAGCAGCACCACGGACAGAACCGGGGAGCTGTTTTTT. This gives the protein CASSTTDRTGELFF.

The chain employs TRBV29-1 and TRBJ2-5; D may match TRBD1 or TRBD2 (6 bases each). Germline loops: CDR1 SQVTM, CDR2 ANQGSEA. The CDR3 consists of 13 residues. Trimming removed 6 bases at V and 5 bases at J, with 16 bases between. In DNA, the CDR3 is TGCAGCGTATCTCGGGGGCGAGGGGAGACCCAGTACTTC. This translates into CSVSRGRGETQYF.

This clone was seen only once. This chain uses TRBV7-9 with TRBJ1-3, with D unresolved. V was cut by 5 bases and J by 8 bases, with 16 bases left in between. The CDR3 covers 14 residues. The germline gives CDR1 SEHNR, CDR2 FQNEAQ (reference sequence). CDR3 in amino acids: CASSPRTRSDTIYF. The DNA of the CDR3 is TGTGCCAGCAGCCCCCGGACCAGGTCTGACACCATATATTTT.

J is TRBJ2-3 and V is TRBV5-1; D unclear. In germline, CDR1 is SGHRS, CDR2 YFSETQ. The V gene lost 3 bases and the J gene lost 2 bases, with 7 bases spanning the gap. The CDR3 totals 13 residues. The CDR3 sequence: CASSSRVTDTQYF. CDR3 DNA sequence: TGCGCCAGCAGCTCCCGAGTCACAGATACGCAGTATTTT.

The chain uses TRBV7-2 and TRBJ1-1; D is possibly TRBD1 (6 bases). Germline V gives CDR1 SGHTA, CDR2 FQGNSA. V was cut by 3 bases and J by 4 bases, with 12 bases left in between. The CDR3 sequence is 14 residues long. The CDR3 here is CASSFRGASTEAFF. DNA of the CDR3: TGTGCCAGCAGCTTCCGGGGGGCCAGCACTGAAGCTTTCTTT.

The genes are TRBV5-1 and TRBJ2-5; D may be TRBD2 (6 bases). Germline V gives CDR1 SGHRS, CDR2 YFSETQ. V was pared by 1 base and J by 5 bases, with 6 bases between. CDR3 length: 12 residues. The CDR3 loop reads CASSLRGETQYF. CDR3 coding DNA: TGCGCCAGCAGCTTGCGGGGGGAGACCCAGTACTTC.

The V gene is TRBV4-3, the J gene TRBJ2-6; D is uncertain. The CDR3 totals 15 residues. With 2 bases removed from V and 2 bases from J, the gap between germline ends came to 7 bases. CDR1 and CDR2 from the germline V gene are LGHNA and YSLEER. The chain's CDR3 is CASSQRPAGANVLTF. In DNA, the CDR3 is TGCGCCAGCAGCCAACGGCCTGCTGGGGCCAACGTCCTGACTTTC.

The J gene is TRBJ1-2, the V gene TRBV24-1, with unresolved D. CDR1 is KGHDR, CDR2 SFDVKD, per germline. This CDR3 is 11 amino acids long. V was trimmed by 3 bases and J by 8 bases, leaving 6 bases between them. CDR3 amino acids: CATSDPLGYTF. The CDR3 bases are TGTGCCACCAGTGATCCGTTGGGCTACACCTTC.

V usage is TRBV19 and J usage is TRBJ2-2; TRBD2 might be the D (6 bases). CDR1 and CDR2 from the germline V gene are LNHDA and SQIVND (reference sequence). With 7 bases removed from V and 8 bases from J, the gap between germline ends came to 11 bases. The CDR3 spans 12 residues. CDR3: CASMAGRGELFF. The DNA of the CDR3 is TGTGCCAGTATGGCGGGGAGGGGGGAGCTGTTTTTT.

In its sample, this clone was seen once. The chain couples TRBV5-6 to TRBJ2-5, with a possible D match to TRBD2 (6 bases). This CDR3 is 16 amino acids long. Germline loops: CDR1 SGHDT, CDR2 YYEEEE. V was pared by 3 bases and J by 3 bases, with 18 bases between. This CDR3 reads CASSSRAGGRKETQYF. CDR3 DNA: TGTGCCAGCAGCTCTCGGGCCGGGGGAAGGAAAGAGACCCAGTACTTC.

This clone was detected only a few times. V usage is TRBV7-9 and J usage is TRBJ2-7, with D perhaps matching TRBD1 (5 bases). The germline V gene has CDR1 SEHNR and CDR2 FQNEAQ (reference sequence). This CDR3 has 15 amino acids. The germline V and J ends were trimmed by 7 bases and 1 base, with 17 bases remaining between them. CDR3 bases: TGTGCCAGCACCATTCAACAGGCAACTTCCTACGAGCAGTACTTC. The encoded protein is CASTIQQATSYEQYF. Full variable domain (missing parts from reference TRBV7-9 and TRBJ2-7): DTGVSQNPRHKITKRGQNVTFRCDPISEHNRLYWYRQTLGQGPEFLTYFQNEAQLEKSRLLSDRFSAERPKGSFSTLEIQRTEQGDSAMYLCASTIQQATSYEQYFGPGTRLTVT.

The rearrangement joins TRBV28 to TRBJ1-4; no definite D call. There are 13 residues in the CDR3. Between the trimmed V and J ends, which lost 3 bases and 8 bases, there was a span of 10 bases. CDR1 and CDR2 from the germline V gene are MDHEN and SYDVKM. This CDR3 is CASSLRSREKLFF. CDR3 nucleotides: TGTGCCAGCAGTTTGAGGTCCCGCGAAAAACTGTTTTTT.

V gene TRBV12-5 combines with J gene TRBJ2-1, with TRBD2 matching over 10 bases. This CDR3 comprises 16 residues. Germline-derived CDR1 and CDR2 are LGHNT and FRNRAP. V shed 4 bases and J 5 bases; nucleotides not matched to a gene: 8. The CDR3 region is CASGSPAGGPNNEQFF. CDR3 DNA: TGTGCTAGTGGTTCGCCAGCGGGAGGGCCTAACAATGAGCAGTTCTTC.

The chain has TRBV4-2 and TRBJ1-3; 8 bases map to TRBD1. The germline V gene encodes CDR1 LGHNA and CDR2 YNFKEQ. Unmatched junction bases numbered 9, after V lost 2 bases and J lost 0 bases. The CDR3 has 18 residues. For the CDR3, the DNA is TGTGCCAGCAGCCAACAAAGGACAGGGATCAGCTCTGGAAACACCATATATTTT. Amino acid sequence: CASSQQRTGISSGNTIYF.

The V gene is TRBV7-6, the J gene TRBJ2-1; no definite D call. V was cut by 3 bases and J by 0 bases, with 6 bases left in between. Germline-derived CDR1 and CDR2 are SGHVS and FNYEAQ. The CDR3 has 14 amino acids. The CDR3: CASSFLSSYNEQFF. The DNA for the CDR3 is TGTGCCAGCAGCTTTCTTAGCTCCTACAATGAGCAGTTCTTC.

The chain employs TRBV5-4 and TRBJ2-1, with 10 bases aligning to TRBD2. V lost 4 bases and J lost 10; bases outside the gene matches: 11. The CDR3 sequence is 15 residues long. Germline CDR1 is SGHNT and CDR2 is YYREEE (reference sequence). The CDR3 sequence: CASSKPGTSALEQFF. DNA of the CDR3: TGTGCCAGCAGCAAGCCCGGGACTAGCGCTTTAGAGCAGTTCTTC.

The CDR3 region has the DNA TGTGCCAGCAGCCCAGGACAGCACTTATATAATTCACCCCTCCACTTT. Its protein is CASSPGQHLYNSPLHF. The chain recombines TRBV11-3 with TRBJ1-6; weak D call: TRBD1 (6 bases). The CDR3 contains 16 residues. The germline V gene encodes CDR1 SGHNT and CDR2 YENEEA. V was cut by 5 bases and J by 4 bases, with 15 bases left in between.

CDR3 sequence: CASSVGQLTGDGKLFF. CDR3 DNA sequence: TGTGCCAGCAGCGTAGGCCAACTGACAGGCGACGGAAAACTGTTTTTT. This chain joins TRBV9 and TRBJ1-4, with D possibly matching TRBD1 (6 bases). Trimming pared 0 bases from V and 10 bases from J, leaving 19 bases between. The germline gives CDR1 SGDLS, CDR2 YYNGEE. This CDR3 has 16 amino acids.

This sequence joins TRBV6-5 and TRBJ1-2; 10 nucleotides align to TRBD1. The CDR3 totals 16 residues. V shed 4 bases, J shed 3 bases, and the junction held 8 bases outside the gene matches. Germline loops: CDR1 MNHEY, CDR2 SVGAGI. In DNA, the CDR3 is TGTGCCAGCAGTTCTATCCGACAGGGGGCGGACTATGGCTACACCTTC. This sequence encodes CASSSIRQGADYGYTF.

The CDR3 coding sequence is TGTGCCAGCCGGGACGTGGATTCACCCCTCCACTTT. It encodes CASRDVDSPLHF. The chain combines TRBV3-1 (or the pseudogene TRBV3-2) with TRBJ1-6, with D perhaps TRBD1 (5 bases). V was cut by 8 bases and J by 8 bases, with 10 bases left in between. This CDR3 is 12 amino acids long. Germline V CDR1 and CDR2: LGHDT, YNNKEL (reference sequence).

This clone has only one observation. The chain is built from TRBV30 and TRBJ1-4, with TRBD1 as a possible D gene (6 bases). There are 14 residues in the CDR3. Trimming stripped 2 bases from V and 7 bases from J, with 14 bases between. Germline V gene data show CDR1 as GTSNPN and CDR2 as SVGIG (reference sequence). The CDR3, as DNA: TGTGCCTGGAGTCGGGGACAATTGACTGAAAAACTGTTTTTT. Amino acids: CAWSRGQLTEKLFF. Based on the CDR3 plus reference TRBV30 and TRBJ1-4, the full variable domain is SQTIHQWPATLVQPVGSPLSLECTVEGTSNPNLYWYRQAAGRGLQLLFYSVGIGQISSEVPQNLSASRPQDRQFILSSKKLLLSDSGFYLCAWSRGQLTEKLFFGSGTQLSVL.

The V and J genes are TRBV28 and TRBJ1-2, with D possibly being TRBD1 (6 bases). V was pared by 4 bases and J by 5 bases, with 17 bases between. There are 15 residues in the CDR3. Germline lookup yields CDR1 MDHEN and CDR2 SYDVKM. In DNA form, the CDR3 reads TGTGCCAGCAGTTCCCCGACGGGGGGCATTTATGGCTACACCTTC. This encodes CASSSPTGGIYGYTF.

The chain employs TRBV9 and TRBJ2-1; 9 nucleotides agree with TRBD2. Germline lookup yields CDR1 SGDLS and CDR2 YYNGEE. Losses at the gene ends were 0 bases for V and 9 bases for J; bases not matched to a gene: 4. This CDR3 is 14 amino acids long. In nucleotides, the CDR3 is TGTGCCAGCAGCGTAGATAGCGGGAGTGGTGAGCAGTTCTTC. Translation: CASSVDSGSGEQFF.

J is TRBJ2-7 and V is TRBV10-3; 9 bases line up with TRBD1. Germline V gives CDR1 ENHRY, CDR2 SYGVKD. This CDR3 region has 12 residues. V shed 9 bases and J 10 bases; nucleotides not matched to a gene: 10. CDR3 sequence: CAITGGGSVQYF. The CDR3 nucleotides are TGTGCCATTACAGGGGGCGGAAGCGTCCAGTACTTC.

CDR3: CASTGQGWSGYTF. The CDR3 bases are TGTGCCAGTACCGGACAGGGATGGTCTGGCTACACCTTC. The chain has TRBV19 and TRBJ1-2, with TRBD1 identical over 8 bases. The V segment lost 7 bases and the J segment 7 bases; nucleotides outside the gene matches: 8. CDR1 and CDR2 (germline): LNHDA, SQIVND (reference sequence). This CDR3 comprises 13 residues. The full variable domain, its missing parts supplied by reference TRBV19 and TRBJ1-2, is DGGITQSPKYLFRKEGQNVTLSCEQNLNHDAMYWYRQDPGQGLRLIYYSQIVNDFQKGDIAEGYSVSREKKESFPLTVTSAQKNPTAFYLCASTGQGWSGYTFGSGTRLTVV.

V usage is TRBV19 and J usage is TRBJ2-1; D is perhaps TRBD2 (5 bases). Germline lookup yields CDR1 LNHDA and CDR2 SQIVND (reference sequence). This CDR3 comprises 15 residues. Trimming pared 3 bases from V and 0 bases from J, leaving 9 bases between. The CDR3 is CASSIPGDSYNEQFF. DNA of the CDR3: TGTGCCAGTAGTATCCCCGGGGACTCCTACAATGAGCAGTTCTTC.

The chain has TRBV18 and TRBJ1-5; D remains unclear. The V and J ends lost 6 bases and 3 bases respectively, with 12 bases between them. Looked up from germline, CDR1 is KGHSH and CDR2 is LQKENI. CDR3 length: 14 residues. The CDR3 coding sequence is TGTGCCAGCTCCGGGAGAGACTCCAATCAGCCCCAGCATTTT. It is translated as CASSGRDSNQPQHF. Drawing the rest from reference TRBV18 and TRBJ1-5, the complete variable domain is NAGVMQNPRHLVRRRGQEARLRCSPMKGHSHVYWYRQLPEEGLKFMVYLQKENIIDESGMPKERFSAEFPKEGPSILRIQQVVRGDSAAYFCASSGRDSNQPQHFGDGTRLSIL.